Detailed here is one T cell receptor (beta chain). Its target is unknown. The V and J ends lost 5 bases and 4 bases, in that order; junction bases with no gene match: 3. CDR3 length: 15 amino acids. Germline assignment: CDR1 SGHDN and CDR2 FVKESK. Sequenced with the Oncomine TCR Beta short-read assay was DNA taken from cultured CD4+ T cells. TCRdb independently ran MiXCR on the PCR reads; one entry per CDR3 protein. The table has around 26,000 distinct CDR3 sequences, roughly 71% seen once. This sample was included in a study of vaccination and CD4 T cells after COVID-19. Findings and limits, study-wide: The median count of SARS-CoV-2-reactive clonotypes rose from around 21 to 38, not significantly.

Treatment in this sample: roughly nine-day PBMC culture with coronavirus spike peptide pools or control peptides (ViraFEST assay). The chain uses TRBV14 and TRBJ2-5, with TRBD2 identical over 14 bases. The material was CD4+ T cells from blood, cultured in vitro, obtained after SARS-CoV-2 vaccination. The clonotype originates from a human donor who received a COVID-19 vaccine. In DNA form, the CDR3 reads TGTGCCAGCAGCTATGGGACTAGCGGGGGAGAGACCCAGTACTTC. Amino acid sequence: CASSYGTSGGETQYF.